Following are 4 T cell receptor beta chains from one sample sequenced in a study of T cell responses to AZD1222 COVID-19 vaccine. The repertoire was sequenced with immunoSEQ multiplex PCR; TCRdb's copy has only in-frame clones and lacks some. The repertoire consists of roughly 150,000 clones, with 90% to 95% occurring once and the leading ten covering less than 1.5%. This specimen consisted of peripheral blood, obtained 28 days after the second AZD1222 dose. Receptor source: an adult who received the AZD1222 COVID-19 vaccine.

This rearrangement joins TRBV9 to TRBJ2-3; D is perhaps TRBD2 (7 bases). Deletions cut 0 bases from V and 2 bases from J, with 13 bases between. The CDR3 loop spans 16 amino acids. The germline V gene has CDR1 SGDLS and CDR2 YYNGEE. The CDR3 spells CASSVVGGGPTDTQYF. CDR3 bases: TGTGCCAGCAGCGTAGTCGGCGGGGGCCCCACAGATACGCAGTATTTT.

V and J are TRBV15 and TRBJ1-1; D may be TRBD1 (6 bases). Trimming pared 0 bases from V and 1 base from J, leaving 9 bases between. The CDR3 covers 15 residues. The germline V gene encodes CDR1 LNHNV and CDR2 YYDKDF (reference sequence). CDR3 loop: CATSRDRGGNTEAFF. CDR3 nucleotide sequence: TGTGCCACCAGCAGAGATAGAGGGGGGAACACTGAAGCTTTCTTT.

V is TRBV11-1 and J is TRBJ2-3; 8 bases agree with TRBD2. The ends lost 6 bases at V and 3 bases at J; junction bases unmatched: 11. Germline V gives CDR1 SGHAT, CDR2 FQDESV (reference sequence). This CDR3 is built from 16 residues. The CDR3 here is CASRSLGTRETDTQYF. The CDR3 nucleotides read TGTGCCAGCAGGTCCCTAGGGACTAGAGAAACAGATACGCAGTATTTT.

The rearrangement links TRBV3-1 (or the pseudogene TRBV3-2) to TRBJ2-4; D unresolved. CDR3 length equals 15 residues. V gave up 2 bases and J gave up 6 bases, with 14 bases separating them. CDR1 is LGHDT, CDR2 YNNKEL, per germline (reference sequence). In nucleotides, the CDR3 is TGTGCCAGCAGCCAAACAAGGAGTAGAACAAACATTCAGTACTTC. Translated, it gives CASSQTRSRTNIQYF.